This T cell receptor (beta chain) originates from a study of shared clonotypes between healthy human individuals. This table comes from immunoSEQ multiplex PCR, and its TCRdb copy is limited to in-frame clones, with some not included. The sample holds under 2.5 million clones, 80% to 95% seen once. Sequencing was carried out using naive CD4+ T cells from PBMCs. Subset indicated: CD45RA+ positively selected. The clonotype was recovered from a man between 18 and 35 years old in good health. Some clones in this sample may be carry-over from other donors' samples.

The CDR3 coding sequence is TGTGCCAGCGCGAGGGGGCTACCTAGCACAGATACGCAGTATTTT. Translated, it gives CASARGLPSTDTQYF. The V and J genes are TRBV2 and TRBJ2-3; the match to TRBD1 covers 7 bases. Trimming removed 8 bases from V and 0 bases from J; junction bases left unmatched: 8. This CDR3 is 15 amino acids long. Germline lookup yields CDR1 SNHLY and CDR2 FYNNEI.